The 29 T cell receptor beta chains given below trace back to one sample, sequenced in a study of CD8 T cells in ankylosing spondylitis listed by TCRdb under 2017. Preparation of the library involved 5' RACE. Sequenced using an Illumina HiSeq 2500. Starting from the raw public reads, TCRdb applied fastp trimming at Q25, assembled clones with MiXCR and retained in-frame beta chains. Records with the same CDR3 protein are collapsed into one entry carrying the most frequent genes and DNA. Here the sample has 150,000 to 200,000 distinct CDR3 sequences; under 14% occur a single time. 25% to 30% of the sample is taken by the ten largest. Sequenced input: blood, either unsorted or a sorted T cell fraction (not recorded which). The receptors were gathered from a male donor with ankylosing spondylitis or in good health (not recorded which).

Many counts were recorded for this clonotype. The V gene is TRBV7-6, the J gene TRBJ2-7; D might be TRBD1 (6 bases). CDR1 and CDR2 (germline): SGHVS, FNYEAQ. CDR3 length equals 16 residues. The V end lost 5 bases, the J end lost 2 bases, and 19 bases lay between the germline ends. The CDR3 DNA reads TGTGCCAGCAGCGCAGGGGACGGGTCCGCCCCCTACGAGCAGTACTTC. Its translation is CASSAGDGSAPYEQYF.

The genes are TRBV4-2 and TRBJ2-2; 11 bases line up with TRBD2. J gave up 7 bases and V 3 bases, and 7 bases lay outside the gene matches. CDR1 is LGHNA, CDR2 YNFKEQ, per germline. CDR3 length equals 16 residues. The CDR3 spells CASSHLLAGEDGELFF. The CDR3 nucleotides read TGTGCCAGCAGCCACTTACTAGCGGGAGAAGACGGGGAGCTGTTTTTT.

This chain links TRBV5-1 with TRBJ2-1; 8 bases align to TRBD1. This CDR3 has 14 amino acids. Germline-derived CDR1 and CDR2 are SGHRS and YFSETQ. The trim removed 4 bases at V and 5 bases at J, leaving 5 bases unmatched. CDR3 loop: CASSVGQGNNEQFF. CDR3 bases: TGCGCCAGCAGCGTCGGACAGGGAAACAATGAGCAGTTCTTC.

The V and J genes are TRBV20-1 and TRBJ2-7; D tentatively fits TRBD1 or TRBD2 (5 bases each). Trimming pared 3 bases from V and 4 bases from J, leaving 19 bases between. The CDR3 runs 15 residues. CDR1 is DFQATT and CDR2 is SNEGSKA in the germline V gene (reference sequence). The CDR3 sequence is CSARPNGPGRYEQYF. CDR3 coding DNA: TGCAGTGCTAGGCCCAACGGACCGGGACGTTACGAGCAGTACTTC.

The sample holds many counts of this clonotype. CDR3 in amino acids: CASNPVSGSYNEQFF. The CDR3 DNA reads as TGTGCCAGCAACCCGGTTAGCGGGTCGTACAATGAGCAGTTCTTC. The chain is built from TRBV6-1 and TRBJ2-1, with 7 positions matching TRBD2. CDR1 is MNHNS and CDR2 is SASEGT in the germline V gene. The CDR3 spans 15 residues. Unmatched junction bases numbered 10, after V lost 7 bases and J lost 4 bases.

The CDR3: CASSPRLALDTQYF. The CDR3 DNA reads TGTGCCAGCAGCCCCCGACTAGCCCTAGATACGCAGTATTTT. The chain joins TRBV13 to TRBJ2-3, with 7 positions matching TRBD2. V shed 5 bases, J shed 5 bases, and the junction held 7 bases outside the gene matches. The length of the CDR3 is 14 residues. CDR1 is PRHDT, CDR2 FYEKMQ, per germline (reference sequence).

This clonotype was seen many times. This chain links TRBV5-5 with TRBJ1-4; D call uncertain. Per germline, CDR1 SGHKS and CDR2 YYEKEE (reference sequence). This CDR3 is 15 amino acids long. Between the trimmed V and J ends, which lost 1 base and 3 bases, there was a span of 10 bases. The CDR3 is CASSLTGFPNEKLFF. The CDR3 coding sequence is TGTGCCAGCAGCTTGACCGGGTTTCCTAATGAAAAACTGTTTTTT.

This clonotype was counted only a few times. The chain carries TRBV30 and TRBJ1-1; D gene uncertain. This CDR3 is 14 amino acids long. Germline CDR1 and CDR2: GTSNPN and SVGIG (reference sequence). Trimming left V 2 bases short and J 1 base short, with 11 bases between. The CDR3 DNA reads TGTGCCTGGAGTCCGAGGGAGGCGAACACTGAAGCTTTCTTT. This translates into CAWSPREANTEAFF. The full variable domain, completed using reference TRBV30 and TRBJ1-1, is SQTIHQWPATLVQPVGSPLSLECTVEGTSNPNLYWYRQAAGRGLQLLFYSVGIGQISSEVPQNLSASRPQDRQFILSSKKLLLSDSGFYLCAWSPREANTEAFFGQGTRLTVV.

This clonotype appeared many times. The CDR3: CSARDIGNTGELFF. The DNA for the CDR3 is TGCAGTGCTAGAGATATCGGGAACACCGGGGAGCTGTTTTTT. This chain links TRBV20-1 with TRBJ2-2; D is unclear. There are 14 residues in the CDR3. With 0 bases removed from V and 1 base from J, the gap between germline ends came to 6 bases. Germline loops: CDR1 DFQATT, CDR2 SNEGSKA (reference sequence).

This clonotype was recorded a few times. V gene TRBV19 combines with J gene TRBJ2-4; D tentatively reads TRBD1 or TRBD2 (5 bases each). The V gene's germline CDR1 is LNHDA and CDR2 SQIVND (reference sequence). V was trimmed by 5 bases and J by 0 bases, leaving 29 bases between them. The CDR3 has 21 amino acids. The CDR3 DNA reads TGTGCCAGTAGTTCCATGATTGGGGCCAGGGACCTATCCTTAGCCAAAAACATTCAGTACTTC. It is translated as CASSSMIGARDLSLAKNIQYF.

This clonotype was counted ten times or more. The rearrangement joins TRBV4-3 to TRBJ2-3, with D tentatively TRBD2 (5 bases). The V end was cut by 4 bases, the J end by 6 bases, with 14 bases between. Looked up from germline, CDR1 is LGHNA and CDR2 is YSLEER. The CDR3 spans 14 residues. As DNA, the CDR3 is TGCGCCAGCAGCCGAAATCTTAAGCGGGATACGCAGTATTTT. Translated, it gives CASSRNLKRDTQYF.

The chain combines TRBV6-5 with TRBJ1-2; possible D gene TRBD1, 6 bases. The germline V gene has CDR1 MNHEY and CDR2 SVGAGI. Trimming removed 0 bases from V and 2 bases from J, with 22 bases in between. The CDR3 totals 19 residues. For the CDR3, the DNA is TGTGCCAGCAGTTACTCGAGGGCCCTCCTCCGGGACAAAAACTATGGCTACACCTTC. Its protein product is CASSYSRALLRDKNYGYTF.

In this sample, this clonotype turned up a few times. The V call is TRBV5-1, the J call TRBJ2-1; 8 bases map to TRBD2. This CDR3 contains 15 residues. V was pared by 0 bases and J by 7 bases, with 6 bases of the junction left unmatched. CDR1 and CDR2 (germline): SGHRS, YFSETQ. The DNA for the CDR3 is TGCGCCAGCAGCTTGGACGGCGGGAGGACGAATGAGCAGTTCTTC. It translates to CASSLDGGRTNEQFF.

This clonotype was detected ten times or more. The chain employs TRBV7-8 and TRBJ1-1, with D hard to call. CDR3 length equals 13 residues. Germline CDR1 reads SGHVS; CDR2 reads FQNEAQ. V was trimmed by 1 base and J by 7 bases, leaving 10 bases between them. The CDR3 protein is CASSLGRTFEAFF. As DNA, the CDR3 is TGTGCCAGCAGCTTAGGTCGGACTTTTGAAGCTTTCTTT.

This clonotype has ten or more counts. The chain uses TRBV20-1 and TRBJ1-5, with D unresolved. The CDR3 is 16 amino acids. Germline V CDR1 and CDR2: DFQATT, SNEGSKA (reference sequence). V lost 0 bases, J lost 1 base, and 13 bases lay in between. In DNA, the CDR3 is TGCAGTGCTAGAGATAACTCGGGCCGGAGCAATCAGCCCCAGCATTTT. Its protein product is CSARDNSGRSNQPQHF.

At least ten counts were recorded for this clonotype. The CDR3 reads CSASRAGVSYNEQFF. DNA for the CDR3: TGCAGTGCTAGCCGAGCGGGAGTGTCGTACAATGAGCAGTTCTTC. V usage is TRBV20-1 and J usage is TRBJ2-1, with TRBD2 identical over 8 bases. The CDR3 spans 15 residues. Germline CDR1 is DFQATT and CDR2 is SNEGSKA (reference sequence). The trim removed 3 bases at V and 4 bases at J, leaving 8 bases unmatched.

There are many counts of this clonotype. The CDR3, as DNA: TGTGCCAGCAGTGATAGGGGTCCCGAGAGCCCACCCCTCCACTTT. Translation: CASSDRGPESPPLHF. The V and J genes are TRBV12-3 or TRBV12-4 and TRBJ1-6; weak D call: TRBD1 (5 bases). The V gene lost 5 bases and the J gene lost 11 bases, with 19 bases spanning the gap. This CDR3 contains 15 residues.

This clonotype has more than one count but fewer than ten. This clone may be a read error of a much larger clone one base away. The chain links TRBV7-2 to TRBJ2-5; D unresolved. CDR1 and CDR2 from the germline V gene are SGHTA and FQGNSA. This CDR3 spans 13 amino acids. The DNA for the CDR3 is TGTGCCAGCAGCTTAGAGCAGCAAGAGGCCCAGTACTTC. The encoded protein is CASSLEQQEAQYF.

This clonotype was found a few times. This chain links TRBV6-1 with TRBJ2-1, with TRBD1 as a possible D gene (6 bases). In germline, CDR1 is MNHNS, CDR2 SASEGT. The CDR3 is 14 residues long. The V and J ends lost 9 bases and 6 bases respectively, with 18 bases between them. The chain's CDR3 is CASSTGLGGNEQFF. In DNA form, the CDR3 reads TGTGCCAGTTCTACAGGGTTAGGTGGCAATGAGCAGTTCTTC.

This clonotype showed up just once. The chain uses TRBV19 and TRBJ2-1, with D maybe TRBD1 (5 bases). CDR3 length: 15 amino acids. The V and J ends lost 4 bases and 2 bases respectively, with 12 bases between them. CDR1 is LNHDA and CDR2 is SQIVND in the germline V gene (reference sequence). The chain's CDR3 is CASSTGIGAYNEQFF. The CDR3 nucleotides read TGTGCCAGTAGTACAGGAATAGGGGCCTACAATGAGCAGTTCTTC. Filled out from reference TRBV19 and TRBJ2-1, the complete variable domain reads DGGITQSPKYLFRKEGQNVTLSCEQNLNHDAMYWYRQDPGQGLRLIYYSQIVNDFQKGDIAEGYSVSREKKESFPLTVTSAQKNPTAFYLCASSTGIGAYNEQFFGPGTRLTVL.

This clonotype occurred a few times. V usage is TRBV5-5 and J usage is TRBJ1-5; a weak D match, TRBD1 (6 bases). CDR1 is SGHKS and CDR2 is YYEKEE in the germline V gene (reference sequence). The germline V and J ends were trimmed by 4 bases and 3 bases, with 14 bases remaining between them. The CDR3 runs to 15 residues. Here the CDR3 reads CASSKDSEVNQPQHF. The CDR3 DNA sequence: TGTGCCAGCAGCAAGGACAGTGAAGTCAATCAGCCCCAGCATTTT.

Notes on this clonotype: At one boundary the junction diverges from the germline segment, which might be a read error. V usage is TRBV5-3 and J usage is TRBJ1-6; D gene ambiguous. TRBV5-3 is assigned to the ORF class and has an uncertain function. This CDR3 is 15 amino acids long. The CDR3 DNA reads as TGTGCCAGAAGCTTGGCCCTGCCGTGGAATTCACCCCTCCACTTC. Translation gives CARSLALPWNSPLHF.

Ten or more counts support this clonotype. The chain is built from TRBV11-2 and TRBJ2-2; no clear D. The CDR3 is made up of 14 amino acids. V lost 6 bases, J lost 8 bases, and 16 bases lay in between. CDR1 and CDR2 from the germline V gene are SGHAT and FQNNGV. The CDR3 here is CASSGSGPFGELFF. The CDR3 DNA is TGTGCCAGCAGTGGGTCGGGCCCTTTTGGGGAGCTGTTTTTT.

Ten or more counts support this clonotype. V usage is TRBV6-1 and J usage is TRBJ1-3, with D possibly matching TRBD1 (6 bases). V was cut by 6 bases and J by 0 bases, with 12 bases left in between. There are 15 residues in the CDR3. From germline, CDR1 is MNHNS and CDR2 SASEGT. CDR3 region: CASRELGGSGNTIYF. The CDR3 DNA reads TGTGCCAGCAGGGAATTAGGGGGCTCTGGAAACACCATATATTTT.

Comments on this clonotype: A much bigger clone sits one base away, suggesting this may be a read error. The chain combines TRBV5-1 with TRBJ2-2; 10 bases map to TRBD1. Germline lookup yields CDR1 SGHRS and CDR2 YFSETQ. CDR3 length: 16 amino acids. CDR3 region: CANSSRQGAGTGELFF. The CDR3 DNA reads TGCGCCAACAGCTCTCGACAGGGGGCTGGCACCGGGGAGCTGTTTTTT.

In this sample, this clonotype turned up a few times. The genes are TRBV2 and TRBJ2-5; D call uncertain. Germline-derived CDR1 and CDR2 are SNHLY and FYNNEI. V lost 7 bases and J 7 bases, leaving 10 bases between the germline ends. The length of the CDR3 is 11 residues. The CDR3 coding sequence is TGTGCCAGCAACCCCTGGGGGACCCAGTACTTC. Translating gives CASNPWGTQYF.

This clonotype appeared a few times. The CDR3 region is CASSSISGGPYEQYF. CDR3 bases: TGCGCCAGCAGCTCTATCTCAGGGGGCCCCTACGAGCAGTACTTC. The chain is built from TRBV5-1 and TRBJ2-7, with 8 bases matching TRBD1. Germline loops: CDR1 SGHRS, CDR2 YFSETQ. The length of the CDR3 is 15 residues. Losses at the gene ends were 3 bases for V and 2 bases for J; bases not matched to a gene: 7.

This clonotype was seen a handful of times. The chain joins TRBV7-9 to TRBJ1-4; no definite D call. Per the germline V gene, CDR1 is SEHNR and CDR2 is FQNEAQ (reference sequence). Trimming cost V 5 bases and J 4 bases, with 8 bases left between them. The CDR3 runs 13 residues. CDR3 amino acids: CASSRVVNEKLFF. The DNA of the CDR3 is TGTGCCAGCAGCCGCGTAGTTAATGAAAAACTGTTTTTT.

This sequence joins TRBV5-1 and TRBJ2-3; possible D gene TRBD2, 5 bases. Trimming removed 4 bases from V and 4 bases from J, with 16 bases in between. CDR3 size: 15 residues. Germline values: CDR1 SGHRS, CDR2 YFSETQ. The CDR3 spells CASSPRPERSDTQYF. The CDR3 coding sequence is TGCGCCAGCAGCCCCAGACCTGAGCGGTCAGATACGCAGTATTTT.